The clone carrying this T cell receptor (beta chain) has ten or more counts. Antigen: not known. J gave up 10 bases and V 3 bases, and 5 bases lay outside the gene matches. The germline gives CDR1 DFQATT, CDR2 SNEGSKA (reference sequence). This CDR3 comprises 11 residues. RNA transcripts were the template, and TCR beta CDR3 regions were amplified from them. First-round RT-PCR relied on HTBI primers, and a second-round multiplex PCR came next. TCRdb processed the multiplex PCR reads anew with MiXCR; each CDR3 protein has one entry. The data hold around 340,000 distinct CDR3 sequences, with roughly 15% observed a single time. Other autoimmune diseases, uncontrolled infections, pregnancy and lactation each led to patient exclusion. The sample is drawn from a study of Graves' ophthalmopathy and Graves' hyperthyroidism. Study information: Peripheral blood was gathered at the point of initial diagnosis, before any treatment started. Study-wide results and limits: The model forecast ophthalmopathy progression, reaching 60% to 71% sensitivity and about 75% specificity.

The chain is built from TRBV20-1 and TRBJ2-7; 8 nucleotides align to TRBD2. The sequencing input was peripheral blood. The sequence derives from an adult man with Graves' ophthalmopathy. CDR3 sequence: CSASPTSAQYF. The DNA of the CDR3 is TGCAGTGCTAGCCCGACTAGCGCTCAGTACTTC.